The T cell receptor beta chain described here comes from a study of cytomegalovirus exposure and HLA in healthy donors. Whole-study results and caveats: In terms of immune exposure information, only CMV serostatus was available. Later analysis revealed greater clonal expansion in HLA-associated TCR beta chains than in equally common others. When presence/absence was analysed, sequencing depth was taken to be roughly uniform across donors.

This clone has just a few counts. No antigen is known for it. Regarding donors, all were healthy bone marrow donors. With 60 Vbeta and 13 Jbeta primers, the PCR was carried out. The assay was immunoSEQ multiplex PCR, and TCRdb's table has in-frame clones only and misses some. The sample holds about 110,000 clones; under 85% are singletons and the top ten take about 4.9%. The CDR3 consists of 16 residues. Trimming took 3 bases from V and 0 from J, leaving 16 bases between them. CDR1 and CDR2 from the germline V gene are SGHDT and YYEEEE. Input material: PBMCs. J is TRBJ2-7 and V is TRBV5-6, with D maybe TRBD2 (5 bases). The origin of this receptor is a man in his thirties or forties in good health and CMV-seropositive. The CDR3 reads CASSSEASESSYEQYF. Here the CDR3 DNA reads TGTGCCAGCAGCTCGGAGGCAAGCGAGAGCTCCTACGAGCAGTACTTC.